The rows below give T cell receptor beta chains drawn from one sample of a study of blood T cells in healthy people across ages. MiXCR, run by TCRdb on the 5' RACE reads, gives a single entry per CDR3 protein. The sample comprises 550,000 to 750,000 distinct CDR3 sequences, roughly 21% of which are singletons, and 3% to 4.5% rests with the top ten. Sequencing was done on a sample of blood. All receptors derive from a man aged 65-85 years in good health. Each CDR3 is given without its conserved first and last residue. Fields, in order: clone size, V gene, CDR3 protein. Clone size is stated in some rows and not others, as once, few, many or a class when expanded.

few | TRBV18 | ASSQGSLPTNEKLF
. | TRBV9 | ASSAGHPSYNEQF
. | TRBV12-3/TRBV12-4 | ASSPKGLKNTEAF
. | TRBV2 | ASKSRGQWEQF
few | TRBV7-2 | TSSFRLAGTNEQF
. | TRBV6-2/TRBV6-3 | ASSYSGKTEAF
many | TRBV10-1 | ASSESPGGIEQY
many | TRBV4-1 | ASSQDSLGLAGGSYEQY
few | TRBV11-2 | ASSLRTSGNTIY
. | TRBV20-1 | SARWSYGETQY
. | TRBV25-1 | ASSETSGLETQY
few | TRBV7-7 | ASSLGGGPVETQY
few | TRBV7-3 | ASSSLDNTDTQY
. | TRBV30 | AWTASTDTQY
. | TRBV20-1 | SAIPLAGGNEQY
. | TRBV20-1 | SARAGKVTDTQY
few | TRBV20-1 | SARGPGEQY
. | TRBV20-1 | SARDSDSYNEQF
few | TRBV4-1 | ASSQTASAGANVLT
. | TRBV5-1 | ASSLGQGPTDTQY
few | TRBV4-1 | ASSQAASGTGNEKLF
few | TRBV29-1 | SAIIYRGQWETQY
. | TRBV4-3 | ASSQAAGFEQY
. | TRBV20-1 | SAPLAASYEQY
. | TRBV6-2/TRBV6-3 | ASSYGSSEKTYEQY
once | TRBV7-9 | ASSPGGGTGGEQY
. | TRBV3-1 | ASSPRLAAKNIQY
few | TRBV28 | ASSPRVGSRPATEAF
few | TRBV6-1 | ASSPRTGMDGYT
few | TRBV2 | ASKQQGSGTGELF
few | TRBV7-8 | ASSKGGKDEQF
. | TRBV19 | ASSMGRGDTQY
many | TRBV5-1 | ASSFGQGAGNEQF
. | TRBV20-1 | SVPTGGNYGYT
few | TRBV6-5 | ASSYSTGTQPQH
few | TRBV12-5 | ASGYTGAYEQY
few | TRBV20-1 | SASTSSGNYEQY